One and the same sample provided the 9 T cell receptor beta chains below, sequenced in a study of blood T cell repertoires in COVID-19. Generated by immunoSEQ multiplex PCR, the TCRdb table keeps only in-frame clones and is missing some. The profile covers about 88,000 clones, with roughly 90% appearing a single time and about 2.9% taken by the ten largest. Sequencing input: peripheral blood. All receptors derive from an elderly woman with acute or convalescent COVID-19.

The rearrangement links TRBV2 to TRBJ2-1; 10 nucleotides line up with TRBD2. Germline CDR1 is SNHLY and CDR2 is FYNNEI. The ends lost 6 bases at V and 0 bases at J; junction bases unmatched: 5. The CDR3 is made up of 16 amino acids. The CDR3 reads CASRDSGGSSYNEQFF. CDR3 coding DNA: TGTGCCAGCAGAGATAGCGGGGGGAGCTCCTACAATGAGCAGTTCTTC.

The chain combines TRBV29-1 with TRBJ2-2; TRBD1 is a possible D gene (5 bases). The CDR3 runs 13 residues. Germline V gene lookup returns CDR1 SQVTM and CDR2 ANQGSEA. Trimming pared 3 bases from V and 6 bases from J, leaving 11 bases between. The DNA for the CDR3 is TGCAGCGTTGAGCACAGGAGTTCCGGGGAGCTGTTTTTT. This codes for CSVEHRSSGELFF.

The V call is TRBV29-1, the J call TRBJ2-1; 8 positions agree with TRBD1. V dropped 6 bases and J dropped 4; count of bases not matched to a gene: 8. The germline gives CDR1 SQVTM, CDR2 ANQGSEA. CDR3 size: 14 residues. The CDR3 sequence is CSVPDRGIYNEQFF. The CDR3 DNA reads as TGCAGCGTGCCCGACAGGGGAATTTACAATGAGCAGTTCTTC.

Regarding this clone: Other DNA sequences in this specimen translate into the identical CDR3. The chain joins TRBV19 to TRBJ1-5, with TRBD1 matching 12 bases. Germline V gives CDR1 LNHDA, CDR2 SQIVND (reference sequence). The CDR3 length is 15 residues. With V trimmed by 3 bases and J by 5 bases, 2 bases remained unmatched. This chain's CDR3 is CASSMGTGGYQPQHF. In nucleotides, the CDR3 is TGTGCCAGTAGTATGGGGACAGGGGGCTATCAGCCCCAGCATTTT.

CDR3 bases: TGCGCCAGCAGCTTGAACAGCCAAGATGGCTACACCTTC. Its translation is CASSLNSQDGYTF. The V call is TRBV5-1, the J call TRBJ1-2; D ambiguous. V lost 1 base, J lost 6 bases, and 10 bases lay in between. Germline CDR1 reads SGHRS; CDR2 reads YFSETQ. The CDR3 covers 13 residues.

This clone was seen only once. The J gene is TRBJ2-3, the V gene TRBV7-2; 9 bases match TRBD2. Germline V gene data show CDR1 as SGHTA and CDR2 as FQGNSA. Losses at the gene ends were 2 bases for V and 6 bases for J; bases not matched to a gene: 12. This CDR3 contains 17 residues. CDR3 coding DNA: TGTGCCAGCAGCTTACTAGCGGGGCCTCGACGAGGGGATACGCAGTATTTT. Amino acid sequence: CASSLLAGPRRGDTQYF.

The chain joins TRBV27 to TRBJ1-6, with 11 bases aligning to TRBD1. This CDR3 is 17 amino acids long. Germline lookup yields CDR1 MNHEY and CDR2 SMNVEV (reference sequence). Trimming cost V 6 bases and J 0 bases; bases outside gene matches: 4. The CDR3 reads CASSRGQGASYNSPLHF. For the CDR3, the DNA is TGTGCCAGCAGCCGCGGACAGGGGGCCTCCTATAATTCACCCCTCCACTTT.

The rearrangement links TRBV7-3 to TRBJ2-3; 8 nucleotides line up with TRBD1. CDR1 is SGHTA and CDR2 is FQGTGA in the germline V gene. The CDR3 loop spans 14 amino acids. After removal of 3 bases from V and 6 bases from J, the junction contained 5 bases not matched to a gene. CDR3 coding DNA: TGTGCCAGCAGCTTTACCACAGGGGGGGATACGCAGTATTTT. Its translation is CASSFTTGGDTQYF.

This clone came up a few times. The chain has TRBV30 and TRBJ1-4; 7 bases are a match to TRBD1. The germline gives CDR1 GTSNPN, CDR2 SVGIG (reference sequence). J lost 7 bases, V lost 4 bases, and 6 bases had no gene match. The CDR3 runs to 13 residues. CDR3 DNA: TGTGCCTGGACCGACAGGGCTGGTGAAAAACTGTTTTTT. Its translation is CAWTDRAGEKLFF.